Each of the 25 T cell receptor beta chains below was sequenced from the same sample in a study of control samples from healthy donors and cancer patients. TCRdb's copy holds only in-frame clones and misses some; the assay was immunoSEQ multiplex PCR. Of fewer than 200,000 clones listed, roughly 95% are singletons. The material sequenced was blood. Receptors originate from a woman in her twenties or thirties in good health.

The genes are TRBV7-2 and TRBJ1-5; D may be TRBD1 (5 bases). The germline V and J ends were trimmed by 3 bases and 7 bases, with 13 bases remaining between them. The length of the CDR3 is 14 residues. Germline V gives CDR1 SGHTA, CDR2 FQGNSA. As DNA, the CDR3 is TGTGCCAGCAGCTTGGGACGGAGGGCGCAGCCCCAGCATTTT. This gives the protein CASSLGRRAQPQHF. Based on the CDR3 plus reference TRBV7-2 and TRBJ1-5, the full variable domain is GAGVSQSPSNKVTEKGKDVELRCDPISGHTALYWYRQSLGQGLEFLIYFQGNSAPDKSGLPSDRFSAERTGGSVSTLTIQRTQQEDSAVYLCASSLGRRAQPQHFGDGTRLSIL.

V is TRBV11-2 and J is TRBJ2-1, with 7 positions matching TRBD2. The CDR3 is made up of 14 amino acids. Germline V lookup: CDR1 SGHAT, CDR2 FQNNGV. Trimming cost V 0 bases and J 8 bases; bases outside gene matches: 4. CDR3: CASSLEGRAHEQFF. The DNA for the CDR3 is TGTGCCAGCAGCTTAGAGGGGAGGGCCCATGAGCAGTTCTTC.

The chain uses TRBV27 and TRBJ2-7; no reliable D call. Trimming removed 5 bases from V and 2 bases from J, with 19 bases in between. The CDR3 consists of 16 residues. CDR1 is MNHEY, CDR2 SMNVEV, per germline (reference sequence). The CDR3 nucleotides read TGTGCCAGCAGTCAACAAATGTCAGGTTACACCTACGAGCAGTACTTC. Its translation is CASSQQMSGYTYEQYF.

The chain links TRBV5-4 to TRBJ2-2; D is possibly TRBD2 (6 bases). There are 14 residues in the CDR3. V dropped 7 bases and J dropped 4 bases, with 14 bases sitting between them. The germline V gene encodes CDR1 SGHNT and CDR2 YYREEE (reference sequence). CDR3 DNA sequence: TGTGCCAGCTCCGGGCAGGGAGGCACCGGGGAGCTGTTTTTT. It yields the protein CASSGQGGTGELFF.

V usage is TRBV6-5 and J usage is TRBJ2-3; 8 nucleotides line up with TRBD2. The CDR3 length is 15 residues. The germline CDR1 and CDR2 sequences are MNHEY and SVGAGI. Unmatched junction bases numbered 5, after V lost 2 bases and J lost 4 bases. CDR3 sequence (DNA): TGTGCCAGCAGTTACCGCCGGGAGGGCGCAGATACGCAGTATTTT. The encoded protein is CASSYRREGADTQYF.

This clone was picked up one time. The V and J genes are TRBV5-1 and TRBJ2-7; TRBD1 agrees at 10 bases. The junction had 10 bases not matched to a gene; V was cut back by 7 bases and J by 3 bases. The CDR3 length is 15 residues. Germline lookup yields CDR1 SGHRS and CDR2 YFSETQ. This chain's CDR3 is CASSQGTGVIYEQYF. DNA for the CDR3: TGCGCCAGCTCTCAGGGGACAGGGGTTATCTACGAGCAGTACTTC.

The CDR3 nucleotides read TGCGCCAGCAGCCTCCGGGACAGGGTTGAAGAGCAGTACTTC. Translated: CASSLRDRVEEQYF. The chain employs TRBV4-1 and TRBJ2-7, with 9 positions matching TRBD1. The CDR3 spans 14 residues. The ends lost 4 bases at V and 7 bases at J; junction bases unmatched: 8. Germline loops: CDR1 MGHRA, CDR2 YSYEKL.

This sequence joins TRBV20-1 and TRBJ1-1; the D is unclear. This CDR3 has 10 amino acids. The V gene lost 7 bases and the J gene lost 0 bases, with 3 bases spanning the gap. The germline gives CDR1 DFQATT, CDR2 SNEGSKA (reference sequence). CDR3 loop: CSGVNTEAFF. As DNA, the CDR3 is TGCAGTGGGGTGAACACTGAAGCTTTCTTT.

Here the CDR3 reads CASSTSHRADTEAFF. CDR3 in DNA: TGTGCCAGTAGTACGTCCCACAGGGCGGACACTGAAGCTTTCTTT. The chain employs TRBV19 and TRBJ1-1, with D possibly TRBD1 on 6 matching bases. Trimming left V 4 bases short and J 3 bases short, with 15 bases between. The germline V gene has CDR1 LNHDA and CDR2 SQIVND (reference sequence). The CDR3 totals 15 residues.

J is TRBJ1-1 and V is TRBV7-9; 11 bases are shared with TRBD1. CDR3 length equals 14 residues. Losses at the gene ends were 6 bases for V and 3 bases for J; bases not matched to a gene: 3. Germline V CDR1 and CDR2: SEHNR, FQNEAQ (reference sequence). The CDR3 nucleotides read TGTGCCAGCAGGCTGGGACAGGGGGACACTGAAGCTTTCTTT. Translation gives CASRLGQGDTEAFF.

This clone was counted a single time. The genes are TRBV19 and TRBJ2-2; D tentatively fits TRBD1 or TRBD2 (5 bases each). From germline, CDR1 is LNHDA and CDR2 SQIVND (reference sequence). The CDR3 totals 15 residues. Trimming stripped 3 bases from V and 3 bases from J, with 11 bases between. This chain's CDR3 is CASSMLGAHTGELFF. The CDR3 DNA follows: TGTGCCAGTAGTATGCTCGGGGCCCACACCGGGGAGCTGTTTTTT. The full variable domain, in which reference TRBV19 and TRBJ2-2 provide the parts outside the CDR3, is DGGITQSPKYLFRKEGQNVTLSCEQNLNHDAMYWYRQDPGQGLRLIYYSQIVNDFQKGDIAEGYSVSREKKESFPLTVTSAQKNPTAFYLCASSMLGAHTGELFFGEGSRLTVL.

V usage is TRBV5-6 and J usage is TRBJ1-3, with 9 bases fitting TRBD1. This CDR3 contains 17 residues. Germline lookup yields CDR1 SGHDT and CDR2 YYEEEE. The V segment lost 3 bases and the J segment 1 base; nucleotides outside the gene matches: 8. Here the CDR3 DNA reads TGTGCCAGCAGCTGGGGGACAGGGCTCGGGTCTGGAAACACCATATATTTT. Its translation is CASSWGTGLGSGNTIYF.

The CDR3 loop is CASRLGHENTHYNEQFF. CDR3 nucleotides: TGTGCAAGTCGCTTAGGACATGAGAATACCCATTACAATGAGCAGTTCTTC. The chain couples TRBV12-2 to TRBJ2-1; the table assigns TRBD1, which was not confirmed against the DNA. TRBV12-2 is a pseudogene locus. CDR3 length: 17 residues.

The chain combines TRBV28 with TRBJ2-5, with a tentative D call TRBD1 (5 bases). The germline V and J ends were trimmed by 2 bases and 2 bases, with 9 bases remaining between them. Germline V gene sequence: CDR1 MDHEN, CDR2 SYDVKM. The CDR3 extends over 14 amino acids. The CDR3 region has the DNA TGTGCCAGCAGTTTAGTACGACAGCAAGAGACCCAGTACTTC. It encodes CASSLVRQQETQYF.

J is TRBJ2-2 and V is TRBV9, with D possibly TRBD1 on 6 matching bases. Germline V gives CDR1 SGDLS, CDR2 YYNGEE. This CDR3 has 15 residues. The germline V and J ends were trimmed by 3 bases and 0 bases, with 9 bases remaining between them. Here the CDR3 reads CASSEGVTNTGELFF. DNA of the CDR3: TGTGCCAGCAGCGAGGGGGTAACGAACACCGGGGAGCTGTTTTTT.

The chain couples TRBV11-2 to TRBJ2-1; 8 bases are shared with TRBD1. The CDR3 totals 13 residues. CDR1 is SGHAT and CDR2 is FQNNGV in the germline V gene. CDR3: CASRTGQYNEQFF. CDR3 sequence (DNA): TGTGCTTCCCGGACAGGGCAGTACAATGAGCAGTTCTTC.

The chain combines TRBV28 with TRBJ2-2; 13 nucleotides match TRBD2. Trimming at V came to 6 bases and at J to 3 bases, leaving 4 bases not matched to a gene. CDR1 MDHEN and CDR2 SYDVKM come from the germline V gene. The CDR3 is 16 residues long. The CDR3 loop reads CASRRTSGGHTGELFF. CDR3 in DNA: TGTGCCAGCAGAAGGACTAGCGGGGGACACACCGGGGAGCTGTTTTTT.

V usage is TRBV11-3 and J usage is TRBJ2-3; D gene unclear. In germline, CDR1 is SGHNT, CDR2 YENEEA. Trimming took off 1 base at V and 6 bases at J, with 5 bases between the two ends. CDR3 length equals 12 residues. The DNA for the CDR3 is TGTGCCAGCAGCTTAGGGTATGATACGCAGTATTTT. Its protein is CASSLGYDTQYF. The variable domain in full, with the rest retrieved from reference TRBV11-3 and TRBJ2-3, is EAGVVQSPRYKIIEKKQPVAFWCNPISGHNTLYWYLQNLGQGPELLIRYENEEAVDDSQLPKDRFSAERLKGVDSTLKIQPAELGDSAVYLCASSLGYDTQYFGPGTRLTVL.

The V and J genes are TRBV4-2 and TRBJ2-2, with 12 bases aligning to TRBD2. The CDR3 totals 17 residues. Trimming at V came to 4 bases and at J to 5 bases, leaving 8 bases not matched to a gene. Per germline, CDR1 LGHNA and CDR2 YNFKEQ. The CDR3 sequence is CASSPSSGRAQTGELFF. CDR3 DNA: TGTGCCAGCAGCCCCTCTAGCGGGAGGGCTCAGACCGGGGAGCTGTTTTTT.

This clone was recorded once. The chain uses TRBV7-2 and TRBJ2-3; tentative D call: TRBD1 (5 bases). The CDR3 contains 14 residues. V dropped 3 bases and J dropped 0 bases, with 7 bases sitting between them. The V gene's germline CDR1 is SGHTA and CDR2 FQGNSA. The CDR3 nucleotides are TGTGCCAGCAGCTTTAGACAGAGCACAGATACGCAGTATTTT. Translated: CASSFRQSTDTQYF.

The chain links TRBV15 to TRBJ2-1, with TRBD2 matching over 7 bases. The ends lost 5 bases at V and 7 bases at J; junction bases unmatched: 14. The CDR3 has 16 residues. Germline values: CDR1 LNHNV, CDR2 YYDKDF (reference sequence). The CDR3 loop is CATSPPIAGVRNEQFF. The CDR3 coding sequence is TGTGCCACCAGCCCCCCCATCGCGGGAGTGAGAAATGAGCAGTTCTTC.

The chain uses TRBV15 and TRBJ2-2; the D gene is possibly TRBD1 (8 bases). The germline V gene encodes CDR1 LNHNV and CDR2 YYDKDF (reference sequence). This CDR3 is 14 amino acids long. V was clipped by 2 bases and J by 7 bases, with 11 bases between them. CDR3 DNA sequence: TGTGCCACCAGCAGAACAGGGGGGGGCGGGGAGCTGTTTTTT. Translation gives CATSRTGGGGELFF.

The V and J genes are TRBV28 and TRBJ1-1; D remains unclear. Trimming took off 4 bases at V and 0 bases at J, with 9 bases between the two ends. The germline V gene encodes CDR1 MDHEN and CDR2 SYDVKM. The CDR3 runs to 14 residues. The CDR3 is CASSSDAMNTEAFF. CDR3 DNA sequence: TGTGCCAGCAGTTCCGACGCCATGAACACTGAAGCTTTCTTT.

This chain uses TRBV28 with TRBJ1-3; D unresolved. The V gene's germline CDR1 is MDHEN and CDR2 SYDVKM. Trimming stripped 6 bases from V and 0 bases from J, with 15 bases between. The CDR3 runs to 16 residues. Here the CDR3 reads CASSLYAGSSGNTIYF. The CDR3 coding sequence is TGTGCCAGCAGCCTATACGCCGGTTCCTCTGGAAACACCATATATTTT.

This clone was counted a single time. The V call is TRBV28, the J call TRBJ1-5; TRBD1 matches 10 bases. The CDR3 totals 14 residues. The junction had 0 bases not matched to a gene; V was cut back by 6 bases and J by 1 base. In germline, CDR1 is MDHEN, CDR2 SYDVKM. Here the CDR3 DNA reads TGTGCCAGCAGGGGACAGGGGAGCAATCAGCCCCAGCATTTT. Translated: CASRGQGSNQPQHF.